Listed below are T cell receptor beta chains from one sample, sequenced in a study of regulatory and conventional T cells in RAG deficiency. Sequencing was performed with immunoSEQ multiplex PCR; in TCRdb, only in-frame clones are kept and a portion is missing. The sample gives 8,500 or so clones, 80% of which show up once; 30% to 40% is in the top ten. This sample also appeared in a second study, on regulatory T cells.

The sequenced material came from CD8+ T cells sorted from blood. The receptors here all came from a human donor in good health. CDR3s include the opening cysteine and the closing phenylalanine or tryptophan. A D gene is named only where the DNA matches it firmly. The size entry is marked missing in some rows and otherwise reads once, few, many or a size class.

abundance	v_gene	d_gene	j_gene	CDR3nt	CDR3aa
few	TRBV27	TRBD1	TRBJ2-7	TGTGCCAGCAGTCCCGGGACAGGGGGCTCCTACGAGCAGTACTTC	CASSPGTGGSYEQYF
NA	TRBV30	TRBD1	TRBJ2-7	TGTGCCTGGGAGACAGGGTTCGGCGAGCAGTACTTC	CAWETGFGEQYF
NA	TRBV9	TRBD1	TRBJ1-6	TGTGCCAGCAGCGCGGGACAGTGGCCCTATAATTCACCCCTCCACTTT	CASSAGQWPYNSPLHF
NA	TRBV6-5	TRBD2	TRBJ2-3	TGTGCCAGCAGTGGACTAGCGGGAAGCACAGATACGCAGTATTTT	CASSGLAGSTDTQYF
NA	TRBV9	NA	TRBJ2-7	TGTGCCAGCAGCGTAGGCGACACCTACGAGCAGTACTTC	CASSVGDTYEQYF
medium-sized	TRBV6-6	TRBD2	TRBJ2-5	TGTGCCAGCAGTTACCGAGCGGGAGTGCTTGAGACCCAGTACTTC	CASSYRAGVLETQYF
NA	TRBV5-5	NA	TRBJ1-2	TGTGCCAGTCAAGGGGATCCTGGGGATGGCTACACCTTC	CASQGDPGDGYTF
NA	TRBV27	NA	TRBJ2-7	TGTGCCAGCAGTTCCCTGGGAGACTACGAGCAGTACTTC	CASSSLGDYEQYF
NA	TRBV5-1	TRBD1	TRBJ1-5	TGCGCCAGCAGCTTAGGACAGGGGCAGCCCCAGCATTTT	CASSLGQGQPQHF
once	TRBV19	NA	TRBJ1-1	TGTGCCAGTAGTTCAACAGGGAACACTGAAGCTTTCTTT	CASSSTGNTEAFF
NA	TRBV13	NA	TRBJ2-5	TGTGCCAGCAGCACCGGGACTTTGGAGGAGCAGTACTTC	CASSTGTLEEQYF
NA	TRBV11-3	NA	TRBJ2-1	TGTGCCAGCAGCCGAATGGGCGATGAGCAGTTCTTC	CASSRMGDEQFF
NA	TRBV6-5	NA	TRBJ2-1	TGTGCCAGCAGACAGGGCAGGGATTGGGATGAGCAGTTCTTC	CASRQGRDWDEQFF
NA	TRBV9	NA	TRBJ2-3	TGTGCCAGCAGCGTAGCTTGGGGGGCGAGGACAGATACGCAGTATTTT	CASSVAWGARTDTQYF
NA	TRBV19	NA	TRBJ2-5	TGTGCCAGTGGGCCGTGGGGCGAGACCCAGTACTTC	CASGPWGETQYF
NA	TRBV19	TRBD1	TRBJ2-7	TGTGCCAGTAGTATATATGGGACAGGGGGTAACGAGCAGTACTTC	CASSIYGTGGNEQYF
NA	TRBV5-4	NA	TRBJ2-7	TGTGCCAGCAGCCCGACCTCGTATAGTTACGAGCAGTACTTC	CASSPTSYSYEQYF
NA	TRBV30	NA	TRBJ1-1	TGTGCCTGGGCCTCCGGGACGGCTGGGGACCAAGCTTTCTTT	CAWASGTAGDQAFF
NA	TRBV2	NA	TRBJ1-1	TGTGCCAGCAAGGAGATGGGCGCCGAGAACACTGAAGCTTTCTTT	CASKEMGAENTEAFF
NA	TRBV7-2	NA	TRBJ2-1	TGTGCCAGCAGCTTACCGGGGACGCAGAGTCCGTTCTTC	CASSLPGTQSPFF
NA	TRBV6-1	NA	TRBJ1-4	TGTGCCAGCAGTGCAGTCCCGAATGAAAAACTGTTTTTT	CASSAVPNEKLFF
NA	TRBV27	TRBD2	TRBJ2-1	TGTGCCAGCAGTTTAATCGGACTAGCGGGGGATGAGCAGTTCTTC	CASSLIGLAGDEQFF
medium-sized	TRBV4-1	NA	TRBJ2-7	TGCGCCAGCAGCCCTGGGACTTCTTCGACCGAGCAGTACTTC	CASSPGTSSTEQYF
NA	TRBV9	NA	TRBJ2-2	TGTGCTGGACCAGACACCGGGGAGCTGTTTTTT	CAGPDTGELFF
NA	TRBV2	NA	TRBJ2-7	TGTGCCAGCAGTGAGTTGGAGTACGAGCAGTACTTC	CASSELEYEQYF
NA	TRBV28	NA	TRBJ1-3	TGTGCCAGCCAATCGGGGGTCGCGTTTACTGGAAACACCATATATTTT	CASQSGVAFTGNTIYF
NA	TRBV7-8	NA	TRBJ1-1	TGTGCCAGCAGCTTATTGGGCAGGGGAGACACTGAAGCTTTCTTT	CASSLLGRGDTEAFF
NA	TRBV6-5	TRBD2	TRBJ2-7	TGTGCCAGCAGTTACCGACTAGCGGGAGCCTACGAGCAGTACTTC	CASSYRLAGAYEQYF
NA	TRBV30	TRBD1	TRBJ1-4	TGTGCCTGGAGTGAAATAGGGGGCTTCAGCGCACTGTTTTTT	CAWSEIGGFSALFF
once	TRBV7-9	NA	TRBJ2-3	TGTGCCAGCAGCTTAGACCCCCTAGGTAGGAGGGGCACAGATACGCAGTATTTT	CASSLDPLGRRGTDTQYF
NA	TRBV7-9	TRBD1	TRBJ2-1	TGTGCCAGTATCCGACAGGGTCCCTACAATGAGCAGTTCTTC	CASIRQGPYNEQFF
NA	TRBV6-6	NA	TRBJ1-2	TGTGCCAGCAGTTACGATAAAATTCCGGCGGGTTACGGCTACACCTTC	CASSYDKIPAGYGYTF